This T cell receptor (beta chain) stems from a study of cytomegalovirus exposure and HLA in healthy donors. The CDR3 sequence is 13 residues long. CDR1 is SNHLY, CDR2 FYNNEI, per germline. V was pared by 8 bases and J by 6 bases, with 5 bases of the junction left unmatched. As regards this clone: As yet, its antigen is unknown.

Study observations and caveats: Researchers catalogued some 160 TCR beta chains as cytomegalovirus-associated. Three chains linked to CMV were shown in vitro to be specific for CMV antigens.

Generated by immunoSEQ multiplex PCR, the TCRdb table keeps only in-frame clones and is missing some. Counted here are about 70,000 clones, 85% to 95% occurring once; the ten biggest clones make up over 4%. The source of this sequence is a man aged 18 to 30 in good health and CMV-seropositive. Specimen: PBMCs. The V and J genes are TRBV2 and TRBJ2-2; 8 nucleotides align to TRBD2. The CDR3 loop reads CASDPGGAGELFF. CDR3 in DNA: TGTGCCAGCGACCCGGGGGGGGCCGGGGAGCTGTTTTTT.